This T cell receptor (beta chain) was retrieved from a study of patients and donors after allogeneic stem cell transplantation. The germline gives CDR1 MGHRA, CDR2 YSYEKL. There are 13 residues in the CDR3. Trimming removed 2 bases at V and 1 base at J, with 5 bases between. Using its own MiXCR run on the RT-PCR reads, TCRdb lists one record per CDR3 protein. The table lists about 87,000 distinct CDR3 sequences, 4% to 5% of them singletons. V usage is TRBV4-1 and J usage is TRBJ2-5; D ambiguous. The TCR was taken from a human donor who was either an allogeneic HSCT recipient or a stem cell or donor lymphocyte infusion donor (not recorded which). It is not recorded whose cells these are; they may come from a transplant donor. The sample was blood, either unsorted or a sorted T cell fraction (not recorded which). The CDR3 is CASSQPFQETQYF. The CDR3 nucleotides are TGCGCCAGCAGCCAACCGTTCCAAGAGACCCAGTACTTC.